This T cell receptor beta chain was retrieved from a study of response to subunit inactivated influenza vaccine. Looked up from germline, CDR1 is SNHLY and CDR2 is FYNNEI. CDR3 length: 19 residues. Between the trimmed V and J ends, which lost 2 bases and 0 bases, there was a span of 20 bases. Study-level points and caveats: The study's authors posited that every seasonal influenza vaccination enlists few new T cells.

From the RT-PCR reads, TCRdb called clonotypes with MiXCR, one entry per CDR3 protein. Altogether a few hundred thousand distinct CDR3 sequences are present, 13% to 15% being singletons, with the ten largest covering roughly 11%. Comments on this clonotype: Antigen specificity is unknown.

The rearrangement uses TRBV2 and TRBJ1-5; D is ambiguous. The TCR sequence derives from a man in his forties or fifties who received an inactivated influenza vaccine. The sample here was PBMCs from blood, taken 11 to 12 days after vaccination. The CDR3 coding sequence is TGTGCCAGCAGTGAAAGGAAGGCAGGATACTTCTATAGCAATCAGCCCCAGCATTTT. This codes for CASSERKAGYFYSNQPQHF.